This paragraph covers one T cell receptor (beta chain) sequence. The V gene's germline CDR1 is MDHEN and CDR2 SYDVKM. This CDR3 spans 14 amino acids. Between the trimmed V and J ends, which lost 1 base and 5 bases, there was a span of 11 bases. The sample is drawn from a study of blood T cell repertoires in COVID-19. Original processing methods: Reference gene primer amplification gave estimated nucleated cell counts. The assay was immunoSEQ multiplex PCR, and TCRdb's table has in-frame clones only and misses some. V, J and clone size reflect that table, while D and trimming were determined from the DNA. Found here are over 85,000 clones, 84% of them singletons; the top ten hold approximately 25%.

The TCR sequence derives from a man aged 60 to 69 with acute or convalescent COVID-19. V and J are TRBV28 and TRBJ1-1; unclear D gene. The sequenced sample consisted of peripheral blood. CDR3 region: CASSLLGGQTEAFF. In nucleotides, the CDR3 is TGTGCCAGCAGTTTATTGGGTGGGCAAACTGAAGCTTTCTTT.